A selection of T cell receptor beta chains follows, all from one sample in a study of Ad26.COV2.S vaccination and SARS-CoV-2 variants. Sequencing used immunoSEQ multiplex PCR; TCRdb keeps in-frame clones, though not all of them. The table has 400,000 to 500,000 clones, roughly 87% seen once. The starting material was peripheral blood, obtained in a trial of Ad26.COV2.S vaccine versus placebo. The receptors derive from a person between 18 and 65 years old who received the Ad26.COV2.S COVID-19 vaccine or a placebo. Each CDR3 is given with its conserved first and last residue. The D gene is left open where the match is weak. Not every row has a clone size; where given, it reads once, few, many or a size class.

CDR3 length: 13; D gene: NA; V gene: TRBV5-1; clone size: NA; J gene: TRBJ1-1; CDR3 DNA: TGCGCCAGCAAACTTTCAAGGAACACTGAAGCTTTCTTT; CDR3 protein: CASKLSRNTEAFF
CDR3 length: 15; D gene: NA; V gene: TRBV4-1; clone size: NA; J gene: TRBJ2-5; CDR3 DNA: TGCGCCAGCAGCGGGGCAGCAGTACCCCAAGAGACCCAGTACTTC; CDR3 protein: CASSGAAVPQETQYF
CDR3 length: 16; D gene: NA; V gene: TRBV4-1; clone size: NA; J gene: TRBJ2-2; CDR3 DNA: TGCGCCAGCAGCCAAGAAATGCGGGGGCGCAGTGGAGAGCTGTTTTTT; CDR3 protein: CASSQEMRGRSGELFF
CDR3 length: 13; D gene: TRBD1; V gene: TRBV20-1; clone size: NA; J gene: TRBJ1-3; CDR3 DNA: TGCAGTGCTTGTGACAGGGCCGGAAACACCATATATTTT; CDR3 protein: CSACDRAGNTIYF
CDR3 length: 16; D gene: NA; V gene: TRBV12-5; clone size: NA; J gene: TRBJ1-1; CDR3 DNA: TGTGCTAGTGGTTTGGTTCCGGGACAACCGAACACTGAAGCTTTCTTT; CDR3 protein: CASGLVPGQPNTEAFF
CDR3 length: 13; D gene: TRBD1; V gene: TRBV9; clone size: NA; J gene: TRBJ1-2; CDR3 DNA: TGTGCCAGCAGCCCCACAGGGGGCTATGGCTACACCTTC; CDR3 protein: CASSPTGGYGYTF
CDR3 length: 15; D gene: TRBD2; V gene: TRBV7-9; clone size: NA; J gene: TRBJ2-3; CDR3 DNA: TGTGCCAGCAGCTTAATTGCGGGAGCAACGGATACGCAGTATTTT; CDR3 protein: CASSLIAGATDTQYF
CDR3 length: 14; D gene: NA; V gene: TRBV6-2/TRBV6-3; clone size: NA; J gene: TRBJ2-1; CDR3 DNA: TGTGCCAGCAGCCTGTGGAGCTCCTACAATGAGCAGTTCTTC; CDR3 protein: CASSLWSSYNEQFF
CDR3 length: 10; D gene: NA; V gene: TRBV2; clone size: NA; J gene: TRBJ1-4; CDR3 DNA: TGTGCCATTAAGGGAGAAAAACTGTTTTTT; CDR3 protein: CAIKGEKLFF
CDR3 length: 16; D gene: TRBD2; V gene: TRBV7-2; clone size: NA; J gene: TRBJ2-1; CDR3 DNA: TGTGCCAGCAGCTTAGTTGCGGGGGAAACCTACAATGAGCAGTTCTTC; CDR3 protein: CASSLVAGETYNEQFF
CDR3 length: 14; D gene: TRBD1; V gene: TRBV5-1; clone size: NA; J gene: TRBJ2-3; CDR3 DNA: TGCGCCAGCAGCCTCCGACAGGGTACAGATACGCAGTATTTT; CDR3 protein: CASSLRQGTDTQYF
CDR3 length: 16; D gene: NA; V gene: TRBV28; clone size: NA; J gene: TRBJ1-4; CDR3 DNA: TGTGCCACCGCGACCTCCGGAGCACCCGGGGGTGAAAAACTGTTTTTT; CDR3 protein: CATATSGAPGGEKLFF
CDR3 length: 15; D gene: TRBD2; V gene: TRBV24-1; clone size: NA; J gene: TRBJ2-5; CDR3 DNA: TGTGCCACCAGTTGGTCGGGAGGTGCGGGAGAGACCCAGTACTTC; CDR3 protein: CATSWSGGAGETQYF
CDR3 length: 16; D gene: TRBD1; V gene: TRBV5-6; clone size: NA; J gene: TRBJ2-2; CDR3 DNA: TGTGCCAGCAGCTTAGAGGGGGCCTGGAACACCGGGGAGCTGTTTTTT; CDR3 protein: CASSLEGAWNTGELFF
CDR3 length: 14; D gene: TRBD1; V gene: TRBV11-3; clone size: NA; J gene: TRBJ2-3; CDR3 DNA: TGTGCCAGCAGCCGGACAGGAACCACAGATACGCAGTATTTT; CDR3 protein: CASSRTGTTDTQYF
CDR3 length: 15; D gene: TRBD1; V gene: TRBV6-5; clone size: NA; J gene: TRBJ1-5; CDR3 DNA: TGTGCCAGCAGGGATGTCGGGACAGTGAAGCAGCCCCAGCATTTT; CDR3 protein: CASRDVGTVKQPQHF
CDR3 length: 16; D gene: TRBD1; V gene: TRBV19; clone size: NA; J gene: TRBJ1-5; CDR3 DNA: TGTGCCAGTAGTAAGGGGGACAGCCTTTACGATCAGCCCCAGCATTTT; CDR3 protein: CASSKGDSLYDQPQHF
CDR3 length: 15; D gene: TRBD1; V gene: TRBV28; clone size: NA; J gene: TRBJ2-5; CDR3 DNA: TGTGCCAGCAGTTTCGGGACAGGGGCCCAAGAGACCCAGTACTTC; CDR3 protein: CASSFGTGAQETQYF
CDR3 length: 13; D gene: NA; V gene: TRBV19; clone size: few; J gene: TRBJ1-5; CDR3 DNA: TGTGCCAGTAGTATTGACAGCTTACAGCCCCAGCATTTT; CDR3 protein: CASSIDSLQPQHF
CDR3 length: 15; D gene: TRBD2; V gene: TRBV18; clone size: NA; J gene: TRBJ2-4; CDR3 DNA: TGTGCCAGCTCACCACCTAGCGGGAGCAAAAACATTCAGTACTTC; CDR3 protein: CASSPPSGSKNIQYF
CDR3 length: 15; D gene: NA; V gene: TRBV11-3; clone size: NA; J gene: TRBJ2-5; CDR3 DNA: TGTGCCAGCAGCTTAGACTCGGGGAGAGGGGAGACCCAGTACTTC; CDR3 protein: CASSLDSGRGETQYF
CDR3 length: 15; D gene: TRBD2; V gene: TRBV13; clone size: NA; J gene: TRBJ2-1; CDR3 DNA: TGTGCCAGCAGCTTAGCGGGACTACACAACAATGAGCAGTTCTTC; CDR3 protein: CASSLAGLHNNEQFF
CDR3 length: 13; D gene: NA; V gene: TRBV4-2; clone size: NA; J gene: TRBJ2-7; CDR3 DNA: TGTGCCAGCAGCCGAACGGTGCTCTACGAGCAGTACTTC; CDR3 protein: CASSRTVLYEQYF
CDR3 length: 19; D gene: TRBD2; V gene: TRBV4-2; clone size: NA; J gene: TRBJ2-3; CDR3 DNA: TGTGCCAGCAGCCAAGACGACCCAAAGCGGGGGGCTAACACAGATACGCAGTATTTT; CDR3 protein: CASSQDDPKRGANTDTQYF
CDR3 length: 14; D gene: NA; V gene: TRBV4-1; clone size: NA; J gene: TRBJ1-1; CDR3 DNA: TGCGCCAGCAACACACGGACCAAGAACACTGAAGCTTTCTTT; CDR3 protein: CASNTRTKNTEAFF
CDR3 length: 17; D gene: TRBD2; V gene: TRBV5-1; clone size: NA; J gene: TRBJ2-3; CDR3 DNA: TGCGCCAGCAGCTTGGCTGGGACTAGCGGGGAAGCAGATACGCAGTATTTT; CDR3 protein: CASSLAGTSGEADTQYF
CDR3 length: 13; D gene: NA; V gene: TRBV6-5; clone size: NA; J gene: TRBJ2-2; CDR3 DNA: TGTGCCAGCAGTCTGAACGGCGCCGGGGAGCTGTTTTTT; CDR3 protein: CASSLNGAGELFF
CDR3 length: 15; D gene: NA; V gene: TRBV12-5; clone size: once; J gene: TRBJ2-3; CDR3 DNA: TGTGCTAGTGGTTTGGCATTAAGGGGGACAGATACGCAGTATTTT; CDR3 protein: CASGLALRGTDTQYF
CDR3 length: 15; D gene: NA; V gene: TRBV5-1; clone size: NA; J gene: TRBJ1-5; CDR3 DNA: TGCGCCAGCAGCTTGGCTGGCATACTAAATCAGCCCCAGCATTTT; CDR3 protein: CASSLAGILNQPQHF
CDR3 length: 16; D gene: NA; V gene: TRBV4-3; clone size: NA; J gene: TRBJ1-5; CDR3 DNA: TGCGCCAGCAGCCAAGATCGGGCAGCGGGCGGTCAGCCCCAGCATTTT; CDR3 protein: CASSQDRAAGGQPQHF
CDR3 length: 14; D gene: TRBD2; V gene: TRBV18; clone size: NA; J gene: TRBJ2-1; CDR3 DNA: TGTGCCAGCTCATCAGCGGGAGTTTACAATGAGCAGTTCTTC; CDR3 protein: CASSSAGVYNEQFF
CDR3 length: 16; D gene: TRBD1; V gene: TRBV4-1; clone size: few; J gene: TRBJ2-7; CDR3 DNA: TGCGCCAGCAGCCAACCCGTCCAGGGGGCATCCTACGAGCAGTACTTC; CDR3 protein: CASSQPVQGASYEQYF
CDR3 length: 14; D gene: TRBD1; V gene: TRBV5-4; clone size: few; J gene: TRBJ1-3; CDR3 DNA: TGTGCCAGCAGCCCGCTCCCCGGACAGGGCACCATATATTTT; CDR3 protein: CASSPLPGQGTIYF
CDR3 length: 15; D gene: TRBD1; V gene: TRBV24-1; clone size: NA; J gene: TRBJ2-3; CDR3 DNA: TGTGCCACCAGCGACAGGGGCGACAGCACAGATACGCAGTATTTT; CDR3 protein: CATSDRGDSTDTQYF
CDR3 length: 16; D gene: NA; V gene: TRBV15; clone size: NA; J gene: TRBJ1-5; CDR3 DNA: TGTGCCACCGCTAGGGACGGAAGTACCAGCAATCAGCCCCAGCATTTT; CDR3 protein: CATARDGSTSNQPQHF
CDR3 length: 17; D gene: NA; V gene: TRBV6-2/TRBV6-3; clone size: NA; J gene: TRBJ2-1; CDR3 DNA: TGTGCCAGCAGTTACAGGGTCGGGCGGGTCGCCTACAATGAGCAGTTCTTC; CDR3 protein: CASSYRVGRVAYNEQFF
CDR3 length: 13; D gene: NA; V gene: TRBV12-3/TRBV12-4; clone size: NA; J gene: TRBJ2-3; CDR3 DNA: TGTGCCAGCACCAGACAGCTCCCAGATACGCAGTATTTT; CDR3 protein: CASTRQLPDTQYF
CDR3 length: 15; D gene: NA; V gene: TRBV21-1; clone size: NA; J gene: TRBJ1-1; CDR3 DNA: TGTGCCAGCAGCAGCGACAGGGTTGCGAACACTGAAGCTTTCTTT; CDR3 protein: CASSSDRVANTEAFF
CDR3 length: 14; D gene: TRBD1; V gene: TRBV5-1; clone size: NA; J gene: TRBJ1-2; CDR3 DNA: TGCGCCAGCAGGACAGGGGGAGAGAACTATGGCTACACCTTC; CDR3 protein: CASRTGGENYGYTF
CDR3 length: 15; D gene: TRBD1; V gene: TRBV5-1; clone size: once; J gene: TRBJ1-6; CDR3 DNA: TGCGCCAGCAGCTTCGCCGACAGGGCCAATTCACCCCTCCACTTT; CDR3 protein: CASSFADRANSPLHF
CDR3 length: 14; D gene: NA; V gene: TRBV6-6; clone size: NA; J gene: TRBJ2-7; CDR3 DNA: TGTGCCAGCAGTTATTCGACAGGAGACTACGAGCAGTACTTC; CDR3 protein: CASSYSTGDYEQYF
CDR3 length: 13; D gene: TRBD2; V gene: TRBV12-3/TRBV12-4; clone size: NA; J gene: TRBJ2-1; CDR3 DNA: TGTGCCAGCAAGCGTACGGGGGGGAATGAGCAGTTCTTC; CDR3 protein: CASKRTGGNEQFF
CDR3 length: 18; D gene: TRBD2; V gene: TRBV7-8; clone size: NA; J gene: TRBJ2-3; CDR3 DNA: TGTGCCAGCAGCGATAACAGGGGCCGCGGACTAGCGGGTGATACGCAGTATTTT; CDR3 protein: CASSDNRGRGLAGDTQYF
CDR3 length: 16; D gene: NA; V gene: TRBV6-2/TRBV6-3; clone size: NA; J gene: TRBJ2-7; CDR3 DNA: TGTGCCAGCAGTTACAGAGGACGGCTGAGCTCCTACGAGCAGTACTTC; CDR3 protein: CASSYRGRLSSYEQYF
CDR3 length: 18; D gene: NA; V gene: TRBV15; clone size: once; J gene: TRBJ2-5; CDR3 DNA: TGTGCCACCAGCAGAGATCAGGTTTGGCCGACCCTTCGTGAGACCCAGTACTTC; CDR3 protein: CATSRDQVWPTLRETQYF
CDR3 length: 15; D gene: NA; V gene: TRBV28; clone size: NA; J gene: TRBJ1-1; CDR3 DNA: TGTGCCAGCAGTTTCTCCCTCCGGATGAACACTGAAGCTTTCTTT; CDR3 protein: CASSFSLRMNTEAFF
CDR3 length: 16; D gene: NA; V gene: TRBV7-6; clone size: NA; J gene: TRBJ2-5; CDR3 DNA: TGTGCCAGCAGCAGAGGCCCTTATCCTACTCAAGAGACCCAGTACTTC; CDR3 protein: CASSRGPYPTQETQYF